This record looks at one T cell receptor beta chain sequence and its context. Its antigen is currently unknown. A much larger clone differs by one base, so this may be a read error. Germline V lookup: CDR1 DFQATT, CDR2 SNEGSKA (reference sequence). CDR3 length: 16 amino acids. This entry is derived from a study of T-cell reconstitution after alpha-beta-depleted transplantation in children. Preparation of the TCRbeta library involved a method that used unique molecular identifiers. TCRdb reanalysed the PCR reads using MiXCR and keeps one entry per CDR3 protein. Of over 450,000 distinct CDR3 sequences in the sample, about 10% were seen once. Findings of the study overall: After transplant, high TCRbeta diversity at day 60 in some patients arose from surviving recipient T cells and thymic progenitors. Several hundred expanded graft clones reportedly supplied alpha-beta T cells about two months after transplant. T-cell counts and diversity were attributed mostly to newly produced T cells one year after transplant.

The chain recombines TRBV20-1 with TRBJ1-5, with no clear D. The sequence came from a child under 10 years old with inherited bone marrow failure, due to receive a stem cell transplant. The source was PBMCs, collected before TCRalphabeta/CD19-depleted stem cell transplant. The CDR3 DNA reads TGCAGTGCTAGAGACGGAGGGTCCCTTAGCAATCAGCCCCGGCATTTT. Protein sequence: CSARDGGSLSNQPRHF.